Following are 29 T cell receptor beta chains from one sample sequenced in a study of spatial heterogeneity in lung cancer. Study results and caveats: Tumor mutation count correlated with how many alpha and beta TCRs expanded intratumorally.

Time point meaning: sample taken at primary tumor resection. Their recognized antigens are unknown. TCRdb analysed the 5' RACE reads with MiXCR anew, one entry per CDR3 protein. The table lists 710 or so distinct CDR3 sequences, about 14% of them singletons. The sample here was lung tumor tissue, taken at surgery. The receptor set was obtained from a male donor with early-stage non-small cell lung cancer.

This chain connects TRBV3-1 to TRBJ2-5; 8 bases fit TRBD1. CDR3 length: 17 residues. Germline lookup yields CDR1 LGHDT and CDR2 YNNKEL (reference sequence). J was trimmed by 4 bases and V by 0 bases; bases with no gene match: 10. The CDR3 loop reads CASSQDVAGGRRETQYF. Written as DNA, the CDR3 is TGTGCCAGCAGCCAAGATGTGGCAGGGGGCCGACGAGAGACCCAGTACTTC.

By frequency in the sample, this clonotype is large (0.1 to 1%). The chain is built from TRBV5-1 and TRBJ2-3; maybe TRBD2 (6 bases). V was shortened by 0 bases and J by 0 bases, with 11 bases between the two germline ends. Germline CDR1 and CDR2: SGHRS and YFSETQ. The CDR3 covers 16 residues. DNA for the CDR3: TGCGCCAGCAGCTTGGTGTTGGGGGGTAGCACAGATACGCAGTATTTT. Translated, it gives CASSLVLGGSTDTQYF.

The J gene is TRBJ2-2, the V gene TRBV20-1; a weak D match, TRBD2 (5 bases). The germline V gene has CDR1 DFQATT and CDR2 SNEGSKA (reference sequence). CDR3 size: 15 residues. Trimming removed 2 bases from V and 3 bases from J, with 13 bases in between. This CDR3 reads CSARPSSGDTGELFF. For the CDR3, the DNA is TGCAGTGCTAGACCCTCGAGCGGCGACACCGGGGAGCTGTTTTTT.

This clonotype counts as medium-sized. The gene calls are TRBV6-5 and TRBJ2-3; weak D call: TRBD1 (5 bases). Germline CDR1 is MNHEY and CDR2 is SVGAGI. Trimming took off 0 bases at V and 0 bases at J, with 7 bases between the two ends. The CDR3 is 15 residues long. The CDR3 coding sequence is TGTGCCAGCAGTTACTCGGGGCAAAGCACAGATACGCAGTATTTT. Its translation is CASSYSGQSTDTQYF.

This chain connects TRBV20-1 to TRBJ2-5; TRBD2 agrees at 9 bases. The CDR3 is 15 amino acids. Germline CDR1 is DFQATT and CDR2 is SNEGSKA (reference sequence). V dropped 0 bases and J dropped 3; count of bases not matched to a gene: 5. The CDR3 protein is CSARDLRLAEETQYF. The CDR3 DNA reads as TGCAGTGCTAGAGATCTACGACTAGCGGAAGAGACCCAGTACTTC.

By sample fraction, this clonotype is medium-sized. This rearrangement joins TRBV11-3 to TRBJ2-2; D is undetermined. CDR1 is SGHNT and CDR2 is YENEEA in the germline V gene. V was trimmed by 2 bases and J by 3 bases, leaving 4 bases between them. The CDR3 consists of 13 residues. CDR3 in DNA: TGTGCCAGCAGCTTACAATACACCGGGGAGCTGTTTTTT. As protein: CASSLQYTGELFF.

This clonotype is medium-sized by share. The chain combines TRBV30 with TRBJ2-7; maybe TRBD2 (5 bases). CDR1 GTSNPN and CDR2 SVGIG come from the germline V gene (reference sequence). Trimming shortened V by 0 bases and J by 4 bases, and 7 bases separated the two germline ends. The CDR3 runs 12 residues. This CDR3 reads CAWSVSGYEQYF. The CDR3 nucleotides read TGTGCCTGGAGTGTTTCGGGATACGAGCAGTACTTC.

This clonotype is labeled large. The chain joins TRBV24-1 to TRBJ2-1, with 10 nucleotides matching TRBD2. The ends lost 4 bases at V and 5 bases at J; junction bases unmatched: 4. Per germline, CDR1 KGHDR and CDR2 SFDVKD. The CDR3 extends over 15 amino acids. The CDR3 DNA reads as TGTGCCACCAGTGAGCTAGCGGGAGAGCACAATGAGCAGTTCTTC. Protein product: CATSELAGEHNEQFF.

In this sample, this clonotype is large. The chain joins TRBV2 to TRBJ2-6; D is ambiguous. V was trimmed by 6 bases and J by 0 bases, leaving 9 bases between them. In germline, CDR1 is SNHLY, CDR2 FYNNEI. The CDR3 has 15 residues. The CDR3, as DNA: TGTGCCAGCAGCGCTTTCCTCTCTGGGGCCAACGTCCTGACTTTC. Residues: CASSAFLSGANVLTF.

This clonotype counts as large. The V gene is TRBV2, the J gene TRBJ2-4; 9 bases are shared with TRBD2. V gave up 4 bases and J gave up 7 bases; unmatched junction bases: 2. This CDR3 has 13 residues. Germline-derived CDR1 and CDR2 are SNHLY and FYNNEI. CDR3 loop: CASSVAGGNIQYF. The CDR3 DNA is TGTGCCAGCAGTGTGGCGGGAGGGAACATTCAGTACTTC.

This clonotype is categorized as large. The rearrangement joins TRBV4-1 to TRBJ1-1, with TRBD1 identical over 9 bases. Trimming took 4 bases from V and 4 from J; bases not matched to a gene: 7. CDR1 and CDR2 from the germline V gene are MGHRA and YSYEKL. This CDR3 contains 15 residues. The CDR3 here is CASSPLGQGGTEAFF. CDR3 nucleotide sequence: TGCGCCAGCAGCCCTCTGGGACAGGGAGGCACTGAAGCTTTCTTT.

This clonotype is judged large. CDR3 nucleotides: TGTGCCAGTCCATCGACTAGCGGGGTAGGCGAGCAGTACGTC. Translated, it gives CASPSTSGVGEQYV. This chain joins TRBV2 and TRBJ2-7, with 11 bases matching TRBD2. Germline-derived CDR1 and CDR2 are SNHLY and FYNNEI. The V and J ends lost 9 bases and 6 bases, in that order; junction bases with no gene match: 10. This CDR3 is 14 amino acids long.

This clonotype rates as large (0.1 to 1%). The chain has TRBV18 and TRBJ1-1; D uncertain. The CDR3 loop spans 14 amino acids. Between the trimmed V and J ends, which lost 3 bases and 0 bases, there was a span of 8 bases. Germline CDR1 is KGHSH and CDR2 is LQKENI. CDR3 sequence (DNA): TGTGCCAGCTCACCCGGACTGTTGAACACTGAAGCTTTCTTT. The encoded protein is CASSPGLLNTEAFF.

By sample share, this clonotype is large. The rearrangement links TRBV6-2 or TRBV6-3 to TRBJ2-1; D not certain. Germline V gene lookup returns CDR1 MNHEY and CDR2 SVGEGT. V was pared by 7 bases and J by 9 bases, with 10 bases between. CDR3 length: 11 residues. For the CDR3, the DNA is TGTGCCAGCACTTCCTGGGGTGAGCAGTTCTTC. As protein: CASTSWGEQFF.

This clonotype qualifies as large (0.1 to 1%). The V gene is TRBV6-2 or TRBV6-3, the J gene TRBJ2-1; the D is unclear. The CDR3 spans 14 residues. Germline lookup yields CDR1 MNHEY and CDR2 SVGEGT. V was cut by 2 bases and J by 6 bases, with 11 bases left in between. Written as DNA, the CDR3 is TGTGCCAGCAGTTACGACACAAAAGGCAATGAGCAGTTCTTC. Its protein is CASSYDTKGNEQFF.

V gene TRBV7-9 combines with J gene TRBJ2-6, with D uncertain. Per the germline V gene, CDR1 is SEHNR and CDR2 is FQNEAQ (reference sequence). The CDR3 is 16 amino acids. Trimming cost V 5 bases and J 3 bases, with 14 bases left between them. The CDR3 DNA sequence: TGTGCCAGCAGCGTAGGCCTGGGAAGTGGGGCCAACGTCCTGACTTTC. Protein sequence: CASSVGLGSGANVLTF.

This clonotype showed up just a few times. CDR3 nucleotide sequence: TGTGCCAGCAGCGTAGCCGGGCCCTCGGATGAGCAGTTCTTC. Its translation is CASSVAGPSDEQFF. The J gene is TRBJ2-1, the V gene TRBV9; D ambiguous. Germline V gives CDR1 SGDLS, CDR2 YYNGEE. The CDR3 totals 14 residues. The V end lost 0 bases, the J end lost 8 bases, and 12 bases lay between the germline ends. Filled out from reference TRBV9 and TRBJ2-1, the complete variable domain reads DSGVTQTPKHLITATGQRVTLRCSPRSGDLSVYWYQQSLDQGLQFLIQYYNGEERAKGNILERFSAQQFPDLHSELNLSSLELGDSALYFCASSVAGPSDEQFFGPGTRLTVL.

In its sample, this clonotype was seen a few times. The chain carries TRBV2 and TRBJ2-3; D is uncertain. Germline V gives CDR1 SNHLY, CDR2 FYNNEI. V dropped 7 bases and J dropped 0 bases, with 5 bases sitting between them. CDR3 length: 12 residues. This CDR3 reads CASKDSTDTQYF. The CDR3 DNA reads as TGTGCCAGCAAGGATAGCACAGATACGCAGTATTTT.

This clonotype is judged large. This chain connects TRBV6-5 to TRBJ2-1; 7 nucleotides agree with TRBD2. The germline V gene has CDR1 MNHEY and CDR2 SVGAGI. V shed 6 bases, J shed 6 bases, and the junction held 11 bases outside the gene matches. This CDR3 spans 15 amino acids. The CDR3 DNA is TGTGCCAGCAGCCGACAGCGGGGAGGAGGCAATGAGCAGTTCTTC. Translation gives CASSRQRGGGNEQFF.

By sample fraction, this clonotype is large (0.1 to 1%). The rearrangement joins TRBV7-9 to TRBJ1-6; perhaps TRBD1 as D (6 bases). V lost 6 bases to trimming and J lost 7 bases, with 13 bases between them. Germline values: CDR1 SEHNR, CDR2 FQNEAQ (reference sequence). The CDR3 length is 14 residues. The DNA of the CDR3 is TGTGCCAGCAGGAGGGGGACGACAAATTCACCCCTCCACTTT. Translated: CASRRGTTNSPLHF.

This clonotype is labeled large. V usage is TRBV19 and J usage is TRBJ2-7; D is unresolved. CDR1 is LNHDA, CDR2 SQIVND, per germline (reference sequence). Trimming took off 2 bases at V and 4 bases at J, with 9 bases between the two ends. The CDR3 consists of 13 residues. CDR3 in DNA: TGTGCCAGTAGTATACGAACCGCGTACGAGCAGTACTTC. As protein: CASSIRTAYEQYF. The full variable domain, completed using reference TRBV19 and TRBJ2-7, is DGGITQSPKYLFRKEGQNVTLSCEQNLNHDAMYWYRQDPGQGLRLIYYSQIVNDFQKGDIAEGYSVSREKKESFPLTVTSAQKNPTAFYLCASSIRTAYEQYFGPGTRLTVT.

This clonotype showed up just a few times. V is TRBV29-1 and J is TRBJ1-4; 10 bases are a match to TRBD1. The J segment lost 14 bases and the V segment lost 7 bases, leaving 13 bases of the junction unmatched. Per germline, CDR1 SQVTM and CDR2 ANQGSEA. The CDR3 has 13 residues. Written as DNA, the CDR3 is TGCAGCGCCGCTCGACAGGGGGCGGACCTGCTGTTTTTT. It encodes CSAARQGADLLFF.

This clonotype is classed as large. The chain has TRBV7-8 and TRBJ2-2, with TRBD2 matching 10 bases. The CDR3 runs 15 residues. Trimming cost V 5 bases and J 8 bases; bases outside gene matches: 8. Germline CDR1 reads SGHVS; CDR2 reads FQNEAQ. As DNA, the CDR3 is TGTGCCAGCAGCCAGCGGGAGGGCCCTTCGGGGGAGCTGTTTTTT. Its protein is CASSQREGPSGELFF.

This clonotype was recorded a few times. The genes are TRBV4-1 and TRBJ2-3; TRBD2 matches at 7 bases. The CDR3 loop spans 13 amino acids. CDR1 MGHRA and CDR2 YSYEKL come from the germline V gene. After removal of 0 bases from V and 8 bases from J, the junction contained 2 bases not matched to a gene. CDR3 bases: TGCGCCAGCAGCCAAGAGACGGGAGGTACGCAGTATTTT. It encodes CASSQETGGTQYF.

For this clonotype: This may stem from a read error, because a much larger clone lies one nucleotide away. This rearrangement joins TRBV6-2 or TRBV6-3 to TRBJ1-1; TRBD1 is a possible D gene (5 bases). CDR1 MNHEY and CDR2 SVGEGT come from the germline V gene. The CDR3 runs 15 residues. V lost 0 bases and J 6 bases, leaving 14 bases between the germline ends. The CDR3: CASSYSNPGTPEAFF. CDR3 nucleotides: TGTGCCAGCAGTTACTCGAATCCCGGGACTCCTGAAGCTTTCTTT.

The CDR3 DNA sequence: TGTGCCAGCAGTTCGGGACTAGCGGGGGGCCCAGATACGCAGTATTTT. Its translation is CASSSGLAGGPDTQYF. The J gene is TRBJ2-3, the V gene TRBV27, with 15 bases fitting TRBD2. V trimming: 4 bases; J trimming: 4 bases; junction bases outside the gene matches: 3. This CDR3 contains 16 residues. The germline V gene encodes CDR1 MNHEY and CDR2 SMNVEV (reference sequence).

This clonotype is categorized as large (0.1 to 1%). The CDR3 DNA reads TGCAGTGCTAGCCTAGCGGGGGTTAACAATGAGCAGTTCTTC. This gives the protein CSASLAGVNNEQFF. The chain combines TRBV20-1 with TRBJ2-1, with 10 bases that match TRBD2. J lost 5 bases, V lost 3 bases, and 4 bases had no gene match. Germline V gene lookup returns CDR1 DFQATT and CDR2 SNEGSKA (reference sequence). This CDR3 has 14 amino acids.

By frequency in the sample, this clonotype is large. The CDR3, as DNA: TGCAGTGCTAGAATACAGGGGGCCCAGCCCCAGCATTTT. This codes for CSARIQGAQPQHF. This sequence joins TRBV20-1 and TRBJ1-5; TRBD1 matches 9 bases. V was clipped by 2 bases and J by 7 bases; unmatched bases: 3. The CDR3 is made up of 13 amino acids. Germline CDR1 reads DFQATT; CDR2 reads SNEGSKA (reference sequence).

The V and J genes are TRBV27 and TRBJ1-6, with 7 bases identical to TRBD1. Losses at the gene ends were 7 bases for V and 6 bases for J; bases not matched to a gene: 6. The CDR3 has 14 amino acids. Germline V gene sequence: CDR1 MNHEY, CDR2 SMNVEV (reference sequence). CDR3 amino acids: CASTKGQSNSPLHF. The CDR3 coding sequence is TGTGCCAGCACCAAGGGACAGTCTAATTCACCCCTCCACTTT.